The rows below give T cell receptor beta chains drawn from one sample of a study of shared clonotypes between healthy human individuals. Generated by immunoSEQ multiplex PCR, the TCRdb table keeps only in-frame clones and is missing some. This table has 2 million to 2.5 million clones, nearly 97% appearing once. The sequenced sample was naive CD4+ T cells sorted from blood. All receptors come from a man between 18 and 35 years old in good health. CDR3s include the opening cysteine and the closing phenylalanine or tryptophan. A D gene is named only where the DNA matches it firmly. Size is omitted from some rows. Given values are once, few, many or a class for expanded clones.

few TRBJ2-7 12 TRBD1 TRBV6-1 CASSEVEGQGRF TGTGCCAGCAGTGAAGTGGAAGGACAGGGTAGGTTC
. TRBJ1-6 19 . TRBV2 CASSDPKAYRAVIYSPLHF TGTGCCAGCAGTGATCCAAAAGCCTACAGGGCCGTCATTTATTCACCCCTCCACTTT
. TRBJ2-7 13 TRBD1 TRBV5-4 CASTNGQEYEQYF TGTGCCAGCACCAACGGACAGGAGTACGAGCAGTACTTC
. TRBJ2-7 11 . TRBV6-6 CASSPASEQYF TGTGCCAGCAGTCCCGCAAGCGAGCAGTACTTC
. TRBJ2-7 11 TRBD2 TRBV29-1 CSAGGGNEQYF TGCAGCGCTGGGGGGGGTAACGAGCAGTACTTC
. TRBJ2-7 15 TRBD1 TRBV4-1 CASSQSRTGDYEQYF TGCGCCAGCAGCCAGTCTCGTACAGGGGACTACGAGCAGTACTTC
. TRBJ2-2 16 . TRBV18 CASSPPGPWSTGELFF TGTGCCAGCTCGCCCCCGGGTCCTTGGAGTACCGGGGAGCTGTTTTTT
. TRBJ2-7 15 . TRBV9 CASSVAPINSYEQYF TGTGCCAGCAGCGTAGCCCCCATAAACTCCTACGAGCAGTACTTC
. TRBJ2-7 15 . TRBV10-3 CAISSPMGIGYEQYF TGTGCCATCAGTTCACCTATGGGGATCGGGTACGAGCAGTACTTC
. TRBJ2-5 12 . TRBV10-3 CAISDVQETQYF TGTGCCATCAGTGACGTGCAAGAGACCCAGTACTTC
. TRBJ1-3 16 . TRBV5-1 CASSLGGQLSGNTIYF TGCGCCAGCAGCTTGGGAGGACAGCTCTCTGGAAACACCATATATTTT
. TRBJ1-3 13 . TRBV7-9 CASRRGAGNTIYF TGTGCCAGCAGGAGGGGAGCAGGAAACACCATATATTTT
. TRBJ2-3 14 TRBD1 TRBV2 CASSADRVTDTQYF TGTGCCAGCAGTGCGGACAGGGTCACAGATACGCAGTATTTT
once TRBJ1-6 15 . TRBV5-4 CASSFGSGGNSPLHF TGTGCCAGCAGCTTTGGCTCGGGTGGTAATTCACCCCTCCACTTT
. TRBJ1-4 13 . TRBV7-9 CASSLVLNEKLFF TGTGCCAGCAGCTTGGTCCTTAATGAAAAACTGTTTTTT
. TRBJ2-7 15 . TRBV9 CASSPMPAQSYEQYF TGTGCCAGCAGCCCTATGCCAGCGCAGTCCTACGAGCAGTACTTC
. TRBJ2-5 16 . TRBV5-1 CASSLESGLTGETQYF TGCGCCAGCAGCTTGGAAAGTGGTCTAACTGGAGAGACCCAGTACTTC
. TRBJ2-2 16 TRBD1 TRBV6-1 CASSEATGGSTGELFF TGTGCCAGCAGTGAAGCGACAGGGGGCTCCACCGGGGAGCTGTTTTTT
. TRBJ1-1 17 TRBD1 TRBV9 CASSVTGGGGSNTEAFF TGTGCCAGCAGCGTAACAGGGGGTGGAGGATCGAACACTGAAGCTTTCTTT
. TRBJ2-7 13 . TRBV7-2 CASSVEGSIEQYF TGTGCCAGCAGCGTAGAGGGTTCTATCGAGCAGTACTTC
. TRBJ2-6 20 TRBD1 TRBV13 CASSLSPGTGFSSGANVLTF TGTGCCAGCAGCTTATCCCCCGGGACAGGGTTTTCTTCTGGGGCCAACGTCCTGACTTTC
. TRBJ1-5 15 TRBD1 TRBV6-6 CASSYQGQSNQPQHF TGTGCCAGCAGTTACCAGGGACAGAGCAATCAGCCCCAGCATTTT
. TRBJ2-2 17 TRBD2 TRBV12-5 CASGLTSGSMNTGELFF TGTGCTAGTGGTTTGACTAGCGGATCTATGAACACCGGGGAGCTGTTTTTT